The entry below gives a single TCR beta chain sequence along with its context. The target of this receptor is not known. No qualities accompany the bases; no much larger clone lies one base away. The donors were included in the validation cohort of over a hundred subjects, a group kept apart from the roughly 610-subject first cohort. The sample comes from a study of cytomegalovirus exposure and HLA in healthy donors (dated by TCRdb to the late 2010s). A note on the overall study: The approximately 710 repertoires of the first cohort and the approximately 110 validation repertoires were produced on the same platform, according to a later analysis. The study aimed to test whether cataloging public T cell receptors could reveal signatures of past pathogen exposure. In addition to the first cohort of around 670 subjects, a separate validation cohort of 100 to 150 different subjects was used. To predict cytomegalovirus infection status, the study combined high-throughput TCR immunosequencing, statistical association of individual TCRs with disease status, and machine learning. General findings and caveats noted by the study authors: While some public TCRs were present in many individuals, most TCR sequences turned up only very rarely across donors. In vitro tests confirmed that a few of the cytomegalovirus-associated TCR beta chains recognize cytomegalovirus antigens. The classifier was reported to diagnose cytomegalovirus status with high specificity and sensitivity in both the original and validation cohorts. All 110 or so repertoires were used to score co-occurrence in the validation cohort in a later analysis, because that analysis had no HLA typing for the cohort. The authors suggested that the approach could potentially be extended to other disease states and immunological phenotypes. The study listed 164 TCR beta chains as associated with cytomegalovirus. A later analysis found that TCRs clustered in the first cohort also tended to co-occur in the 120 or so validation repertoires, with approximately 93% of cluster scores above 0.

The library was made by the immunoSEQ multiplex PCR assay. Per the source publication's procedure: A statistical classification framework was built for diagnosing cytomegalovirus status from the catalog of TCR beta chain sequences. TCRdb re-hosts the immuneACCESS table, in-frame sequences only. Its copies lack some clones; in the studies checked, an unresolved V gene accounts for under half of them, and the cause for the rest is not known. V and J calls and clone size are copied from that table; D and trimming were computed from the DNA. The sample table records fewer than 150,000 clones; 70% to 90% of these occur just once. The top ten clonotypes cover over 6.5% of the sample. Specimen: PBMCs. This sequence originates from a woman aged 18-29 years in good health and CMV-seropositive.

The nucleotide sequence reads as follows: TGTGCCAGCAGTTCAAATCAGCCCCAGCATTTT. Its protein is CASSSNQPQHF. The chain couples TRBV6-5 to TRBJ1-5, with the D gene not clear enough to name. V is reduced by 4 bases and J by 4 bases, leaving a spacing of 2 bases between them. There are 11 amino acids in the CDR3, from cysteine to phenylalanine inclusive. Only the CDR3 region is kept as DNA, spanning 33 bases read in frame from base 1. The germline V gene sets CDR1 to MNHEY and CDR2 to SVGAGI.